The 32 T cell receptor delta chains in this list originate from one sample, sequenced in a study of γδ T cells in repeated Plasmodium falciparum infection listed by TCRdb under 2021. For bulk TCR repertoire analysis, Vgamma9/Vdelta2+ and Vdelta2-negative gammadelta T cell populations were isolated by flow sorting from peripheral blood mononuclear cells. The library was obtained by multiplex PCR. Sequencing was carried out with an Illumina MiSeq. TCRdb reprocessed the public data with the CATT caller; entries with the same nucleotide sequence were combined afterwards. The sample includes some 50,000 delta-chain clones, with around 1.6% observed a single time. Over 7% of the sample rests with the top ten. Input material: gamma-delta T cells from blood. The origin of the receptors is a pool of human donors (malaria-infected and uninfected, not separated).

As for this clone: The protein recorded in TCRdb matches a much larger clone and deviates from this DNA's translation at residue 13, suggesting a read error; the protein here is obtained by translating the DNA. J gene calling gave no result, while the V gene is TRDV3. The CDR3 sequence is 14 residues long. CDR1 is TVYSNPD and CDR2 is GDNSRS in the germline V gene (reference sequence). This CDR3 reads CAFFVPCYTDKLTF. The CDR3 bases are TGTGCCTTTTTTGTTCCGTGTTACACCGATAAACTCACCTTT.

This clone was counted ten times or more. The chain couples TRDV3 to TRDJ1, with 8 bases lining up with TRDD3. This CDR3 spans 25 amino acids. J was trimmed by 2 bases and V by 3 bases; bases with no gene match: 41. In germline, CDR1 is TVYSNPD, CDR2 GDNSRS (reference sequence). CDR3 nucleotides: TGTGCCTTCCTGGGGACCTTCCGTCCTACCGGCAGGTTCTGGGGGACCTTCCGTCCTACCGATAAACTCATCTTT. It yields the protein CAFLGTFRPTGRFWGTFRPTDKLIF.

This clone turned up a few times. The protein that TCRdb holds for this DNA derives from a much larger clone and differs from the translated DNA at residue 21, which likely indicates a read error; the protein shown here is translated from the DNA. The CDR3 region is CALGGRAPPNWGILFNTDKLTF. The CDR3 nucleotides are TGTGCTCTTGGGGGAAGAGCACCCCCTAACTGGGGGATACTCTTCAACACCGATAAACTCACCTTT. This rearrangement joins TRDV1 to TRDJ1; 12 bases map to TRDD3. Germline lookup yields CDR1 TSWWSYY and CDR2 QGS. The CDR3 has 22 residues.

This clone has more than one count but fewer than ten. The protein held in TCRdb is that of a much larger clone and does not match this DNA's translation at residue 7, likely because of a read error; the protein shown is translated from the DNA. The CDR3 loop reads CACDTIIGTAQLFF. The CDR3 DNA follows: TGTGCCTGTGACACCATTATTGGGACAGCACAACTCTTCTTT. The chain joins TRDV2 to TRDJ2; no reliable D call. The J gene comes from matching the DNA to germline here; TCRdb lacks it. Germline-derived CDR1 and CDR2 are GEAIGNYY and EKD. This CDR3 is built from 14 residues. Trimming removed 0 bases from V and 4 bases from J, with 8 bases in between.

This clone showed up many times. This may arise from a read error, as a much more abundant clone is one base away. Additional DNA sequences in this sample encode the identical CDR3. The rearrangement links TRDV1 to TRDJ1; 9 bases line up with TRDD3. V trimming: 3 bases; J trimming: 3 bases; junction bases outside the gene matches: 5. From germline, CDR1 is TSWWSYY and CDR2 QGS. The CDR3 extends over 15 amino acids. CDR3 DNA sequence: TGTGCTCTTGGGGAGAGGTGGGGGATAGCCGATAAACTCATCTTT. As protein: CALGERWGIADKLIF.

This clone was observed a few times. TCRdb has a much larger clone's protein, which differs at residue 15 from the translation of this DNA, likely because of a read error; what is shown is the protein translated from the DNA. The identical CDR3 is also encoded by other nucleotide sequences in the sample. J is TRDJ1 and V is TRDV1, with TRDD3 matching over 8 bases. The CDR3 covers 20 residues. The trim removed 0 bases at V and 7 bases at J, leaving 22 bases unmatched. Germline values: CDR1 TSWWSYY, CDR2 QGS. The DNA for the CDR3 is TGTGCTCTTGGGGAACTTGACTTTCTCTTAGGGGATACCAAAGGTGGTAAACTCATCTTT. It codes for CALGELDFLLGDTKGGKLIF.

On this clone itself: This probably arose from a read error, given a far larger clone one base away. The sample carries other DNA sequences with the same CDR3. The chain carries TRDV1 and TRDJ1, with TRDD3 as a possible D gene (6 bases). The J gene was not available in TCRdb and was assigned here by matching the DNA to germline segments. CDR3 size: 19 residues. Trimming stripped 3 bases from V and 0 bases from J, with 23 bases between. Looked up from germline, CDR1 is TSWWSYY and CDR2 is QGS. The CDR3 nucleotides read TGTGCTCTTGGGGAGCTAAGCTTAGTGGGGGGTCAGTACACCGATAAACTCATCTTT. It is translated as CALGELSLVGGQYTDKLIF.

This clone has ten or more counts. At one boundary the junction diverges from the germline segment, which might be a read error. Here the CDR3 DNA reads TGTGCTCTTTGGGAACGGCCTTCCTACATTGGGGGCCCCACCGATAAACTCATCTTT. Residues: CALWERPSYIGGPTDKLIF. The V and J genes are TRDV1 and TRDJ1; 9 bases line up with TRDD2. Germline V gene lookup returns CDR1 TSWWSYY and CDR2 QGS. This CDR3 contains 19 residues.

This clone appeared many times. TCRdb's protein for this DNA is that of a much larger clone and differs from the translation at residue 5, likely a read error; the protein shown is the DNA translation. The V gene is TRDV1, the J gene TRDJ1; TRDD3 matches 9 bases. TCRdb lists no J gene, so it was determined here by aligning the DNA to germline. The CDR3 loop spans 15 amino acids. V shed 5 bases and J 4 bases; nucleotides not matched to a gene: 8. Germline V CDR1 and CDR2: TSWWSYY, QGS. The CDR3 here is CALGSYWGTGDKLIF. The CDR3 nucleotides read TGTGCTCTTGGGTCGTACTGGGGGACCGGCGATAAACTCATCTTT.

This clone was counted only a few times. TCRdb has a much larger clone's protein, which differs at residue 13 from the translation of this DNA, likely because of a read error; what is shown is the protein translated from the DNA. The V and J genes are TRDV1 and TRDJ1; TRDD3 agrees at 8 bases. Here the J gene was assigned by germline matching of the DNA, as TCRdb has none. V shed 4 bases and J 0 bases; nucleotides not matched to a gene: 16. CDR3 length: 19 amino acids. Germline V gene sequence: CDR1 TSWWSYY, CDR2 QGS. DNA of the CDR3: TGTGCTCTTGGGGTTACTACCACGGGGATACTTCTGCACACCGATAAACTCATCTTT. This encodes CALGVTTTGILLHTDKLIF.

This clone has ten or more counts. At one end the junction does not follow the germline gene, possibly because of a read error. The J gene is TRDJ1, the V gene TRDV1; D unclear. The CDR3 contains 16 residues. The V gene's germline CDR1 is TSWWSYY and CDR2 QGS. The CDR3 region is CALGDPFLPLTDRLIF. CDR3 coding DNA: TGTGCTCTTGGGGACCCTTTCTTGCCCCTCACCGATAGACTCATCTTT.

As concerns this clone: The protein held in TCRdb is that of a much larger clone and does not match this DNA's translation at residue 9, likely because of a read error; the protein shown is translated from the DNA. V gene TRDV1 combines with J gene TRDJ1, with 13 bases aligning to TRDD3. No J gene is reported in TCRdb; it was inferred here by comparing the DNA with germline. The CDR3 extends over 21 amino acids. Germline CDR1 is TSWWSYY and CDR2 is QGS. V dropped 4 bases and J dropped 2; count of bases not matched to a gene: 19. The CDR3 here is CALGGFTIPYWGIRGTDKLIF. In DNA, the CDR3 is TGTGCTCTTGGGGGATTTACTATCCCGTACTGGGGGATACGCGGGACCGATAAACTCATCTTT.

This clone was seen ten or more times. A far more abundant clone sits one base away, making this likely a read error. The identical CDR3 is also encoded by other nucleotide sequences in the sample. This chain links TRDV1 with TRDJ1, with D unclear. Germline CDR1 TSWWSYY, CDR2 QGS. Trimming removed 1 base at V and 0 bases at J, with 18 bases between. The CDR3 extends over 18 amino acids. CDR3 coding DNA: TGTGCTCTTGGGGAACGAGGAAGGAGAGCGCTTTACACCGATAAACTCATCTTT. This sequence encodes CALGERGRRALYTDKLIF.

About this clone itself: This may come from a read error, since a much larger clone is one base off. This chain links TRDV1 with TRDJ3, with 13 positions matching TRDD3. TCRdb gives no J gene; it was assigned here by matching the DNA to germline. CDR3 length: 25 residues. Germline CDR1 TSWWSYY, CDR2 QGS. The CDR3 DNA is TGTGCTCTTGGGGAATTGGCTTCCTACGGTTACTGGGGGATACGCGTCTCCTGGGACACCAGACAGATGTTTTTC. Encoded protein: CALGELASYGYWGIRVSWDTRQMFF.

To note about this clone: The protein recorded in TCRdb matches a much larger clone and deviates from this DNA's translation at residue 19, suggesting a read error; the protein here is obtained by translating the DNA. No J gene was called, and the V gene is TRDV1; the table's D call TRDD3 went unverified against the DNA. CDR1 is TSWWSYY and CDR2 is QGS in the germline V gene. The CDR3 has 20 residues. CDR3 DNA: TGTGCTCTTGGGGAACCCGCAACTCAGGTAGTGATGGCGTACACCGATAAACTCACCTTT. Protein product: CALGEPATQVVMAYTDKLTF.

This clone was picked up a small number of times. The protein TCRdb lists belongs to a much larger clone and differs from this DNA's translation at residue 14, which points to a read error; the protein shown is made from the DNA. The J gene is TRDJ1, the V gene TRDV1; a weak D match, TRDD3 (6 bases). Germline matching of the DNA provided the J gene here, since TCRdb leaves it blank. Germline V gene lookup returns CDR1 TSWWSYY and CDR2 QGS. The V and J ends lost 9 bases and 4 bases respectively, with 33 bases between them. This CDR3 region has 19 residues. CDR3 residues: CALSPGGGRDPWYIDKLIF. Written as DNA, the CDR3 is TGTGCTCTCTCCCCCGGCGGGGGACGCGATCCTTGGTACATCGATAAACTCATCTTT.

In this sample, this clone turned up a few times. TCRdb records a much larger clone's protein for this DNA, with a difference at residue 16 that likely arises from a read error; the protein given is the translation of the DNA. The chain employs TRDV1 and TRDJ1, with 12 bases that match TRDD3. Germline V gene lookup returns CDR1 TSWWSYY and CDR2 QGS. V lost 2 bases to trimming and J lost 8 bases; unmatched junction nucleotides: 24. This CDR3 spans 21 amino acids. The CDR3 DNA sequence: TGTGCTCTTGGGGAAACCTCAAAATTCACGGGGTACTGGGGGATACCGGGGAAACTCATCTTT. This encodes CALGETSKFTGYWGIPGKLIF.

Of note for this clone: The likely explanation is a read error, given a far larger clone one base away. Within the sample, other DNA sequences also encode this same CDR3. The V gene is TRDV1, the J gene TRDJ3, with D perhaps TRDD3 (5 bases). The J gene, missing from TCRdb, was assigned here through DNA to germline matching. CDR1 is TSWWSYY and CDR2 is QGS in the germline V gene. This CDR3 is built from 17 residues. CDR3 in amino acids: CALGVNHRPWDTRQMFF. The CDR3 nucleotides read TGTGCTCTTGGGGTAAACCACAGGCCCTGGGACACACGACAGATGTTTTTC.

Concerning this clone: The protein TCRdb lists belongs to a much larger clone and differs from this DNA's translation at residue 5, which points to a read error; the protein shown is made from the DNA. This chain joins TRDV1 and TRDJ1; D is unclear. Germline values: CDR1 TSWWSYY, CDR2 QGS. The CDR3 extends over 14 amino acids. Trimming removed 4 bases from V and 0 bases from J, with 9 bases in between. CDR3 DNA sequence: TGTGCTCTTGGGGTTCCCAAGTACACCGATAAACTCATCTTT. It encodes CALGVPKYTDKLIF.

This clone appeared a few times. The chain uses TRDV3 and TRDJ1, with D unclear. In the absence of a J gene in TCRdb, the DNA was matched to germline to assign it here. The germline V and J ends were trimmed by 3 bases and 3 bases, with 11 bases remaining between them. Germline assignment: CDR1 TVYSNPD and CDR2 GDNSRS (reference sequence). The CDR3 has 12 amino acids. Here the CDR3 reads CALKIHADKLIF. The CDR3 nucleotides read TGTGCCTTGAAGATTCACGCCGATAAACTCATCTTT.

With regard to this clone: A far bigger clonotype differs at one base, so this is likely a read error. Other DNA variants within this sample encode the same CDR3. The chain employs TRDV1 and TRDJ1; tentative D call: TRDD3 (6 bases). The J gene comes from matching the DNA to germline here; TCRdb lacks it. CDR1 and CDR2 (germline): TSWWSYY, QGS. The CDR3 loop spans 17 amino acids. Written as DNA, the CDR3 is TGTGCCCTTGGGGGGCAGCCTCGGGGACAACTCACCGATAAACTCATCTTT. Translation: CALGGQPRGQLTDKLIF.

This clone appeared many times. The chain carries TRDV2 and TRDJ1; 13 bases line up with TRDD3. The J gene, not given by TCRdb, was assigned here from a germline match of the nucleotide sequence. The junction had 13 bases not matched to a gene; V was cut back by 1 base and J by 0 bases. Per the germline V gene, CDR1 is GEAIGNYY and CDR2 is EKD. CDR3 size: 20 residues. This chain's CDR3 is CACDTVRTGGYAGNTDKLIF. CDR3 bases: TGTGCCTGTGACACGGTGAGAACTGGGGGATACGCGGGCAACACCGATAAACTCATCTTT.

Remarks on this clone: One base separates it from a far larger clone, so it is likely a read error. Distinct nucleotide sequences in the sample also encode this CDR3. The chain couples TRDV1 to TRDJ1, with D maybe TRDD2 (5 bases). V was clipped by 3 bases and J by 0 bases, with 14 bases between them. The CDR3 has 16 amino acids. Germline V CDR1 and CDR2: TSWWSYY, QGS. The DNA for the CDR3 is TGTGCTCTTGGGGATCCTGGCATCCTATACACCGATAAACTCATCTTT. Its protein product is CALGDPGILYTDKLIF.

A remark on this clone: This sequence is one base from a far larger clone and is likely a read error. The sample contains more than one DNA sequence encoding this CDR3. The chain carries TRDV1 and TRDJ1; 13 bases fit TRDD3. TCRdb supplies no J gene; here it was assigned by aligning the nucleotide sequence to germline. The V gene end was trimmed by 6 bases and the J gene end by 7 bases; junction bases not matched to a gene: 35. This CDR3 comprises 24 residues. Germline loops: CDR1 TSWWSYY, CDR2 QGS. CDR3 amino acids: CALGPSAFLGLYWGIRLPGRKLIF. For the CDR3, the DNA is TGTGCTCTTGGACCCTCGGCCTTCCTAGGCCTATACTGGGGGATACGGTTGCCGGGCCGTAAACTCATCTTT.

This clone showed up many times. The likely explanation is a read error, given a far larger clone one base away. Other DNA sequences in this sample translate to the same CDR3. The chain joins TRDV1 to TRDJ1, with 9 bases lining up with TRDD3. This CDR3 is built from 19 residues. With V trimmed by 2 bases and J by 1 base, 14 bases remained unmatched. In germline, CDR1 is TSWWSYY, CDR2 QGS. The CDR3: CALGERITRGIPPTDKLIF. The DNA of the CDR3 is TGTGCTCTTGGGGAAAGGATCACTAGGGGGATACCACCCACCGATAAACTCATCTTT.

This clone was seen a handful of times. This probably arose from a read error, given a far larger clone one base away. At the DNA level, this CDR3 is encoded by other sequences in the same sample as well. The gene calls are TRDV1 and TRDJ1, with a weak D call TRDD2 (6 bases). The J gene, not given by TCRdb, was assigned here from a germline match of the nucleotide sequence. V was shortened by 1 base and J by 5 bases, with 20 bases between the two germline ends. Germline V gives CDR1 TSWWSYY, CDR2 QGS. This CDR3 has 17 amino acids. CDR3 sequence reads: CALGEPPFLAKNDKLIF. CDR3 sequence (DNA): TGTGCTCTTGGGGAACCCCCTTTCCTAGCGAAAAATGATAAACTCATCTTT.

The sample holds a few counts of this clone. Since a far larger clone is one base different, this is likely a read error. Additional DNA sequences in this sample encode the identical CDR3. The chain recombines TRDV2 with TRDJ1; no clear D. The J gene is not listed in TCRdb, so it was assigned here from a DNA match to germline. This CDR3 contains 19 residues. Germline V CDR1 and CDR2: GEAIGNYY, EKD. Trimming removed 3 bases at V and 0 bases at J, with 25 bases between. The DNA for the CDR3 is TGTGCCTGTGACGCGCATCCCAGCCTGGATCCTCACAACACCGATAAACTCATCTTT. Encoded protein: CACDAHPSLDPHNTDKLIF.

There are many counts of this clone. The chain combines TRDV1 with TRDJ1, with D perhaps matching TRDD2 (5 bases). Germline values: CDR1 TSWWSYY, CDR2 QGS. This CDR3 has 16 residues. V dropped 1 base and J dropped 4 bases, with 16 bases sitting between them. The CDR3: CALGEPYKPERDKLIF. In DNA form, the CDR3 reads TGTGCTCTTGGGGAACCCTACAAACCGGAGCGCGATAAACTCATCTTT.

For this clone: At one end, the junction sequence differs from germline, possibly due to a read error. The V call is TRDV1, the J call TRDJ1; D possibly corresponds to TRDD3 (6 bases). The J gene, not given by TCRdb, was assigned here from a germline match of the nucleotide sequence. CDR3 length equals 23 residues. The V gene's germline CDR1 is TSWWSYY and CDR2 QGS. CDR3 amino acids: CALGELRRGDHRTTQKITDKLIF. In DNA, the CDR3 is TGTGCTCTCGGGGAACTAAGGAGGGGGGACCATCGTACAACACAAAAGATCACCGATAAACTCATCTTT.

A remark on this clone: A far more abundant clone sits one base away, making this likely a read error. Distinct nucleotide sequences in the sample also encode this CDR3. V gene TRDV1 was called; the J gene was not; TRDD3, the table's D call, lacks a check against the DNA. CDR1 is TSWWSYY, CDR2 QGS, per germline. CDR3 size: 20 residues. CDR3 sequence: CALGEIKGYHRGPYTDKLIF. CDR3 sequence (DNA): TGTGCTCTTGGGGAAATTAAAGGATACCACAGGGGACCCTACACCGATAAACTCATCTTC.

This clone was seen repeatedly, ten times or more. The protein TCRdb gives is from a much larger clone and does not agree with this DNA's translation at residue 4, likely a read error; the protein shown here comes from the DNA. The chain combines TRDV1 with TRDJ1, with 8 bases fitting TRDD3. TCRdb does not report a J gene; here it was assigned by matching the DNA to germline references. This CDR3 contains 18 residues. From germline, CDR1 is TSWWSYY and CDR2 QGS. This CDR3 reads CALEETKGYVLDTDKLIF. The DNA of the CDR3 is TGTGCTCTTGAGGAAACAAAGGGATACGTTCTTGACACCGATAAACTCATCTTT.

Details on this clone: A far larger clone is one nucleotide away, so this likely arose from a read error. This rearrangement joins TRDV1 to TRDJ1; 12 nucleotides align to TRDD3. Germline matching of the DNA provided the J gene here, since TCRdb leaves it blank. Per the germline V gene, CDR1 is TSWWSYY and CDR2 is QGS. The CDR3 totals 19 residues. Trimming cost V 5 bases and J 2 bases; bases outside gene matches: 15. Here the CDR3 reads CALGKPYALGDTNTDKLIF. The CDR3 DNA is TGTGCTCTTGGGAAACCTTACGCCCTGGGGGATACGAATACCGATAAACTCATCTTT.